Listed here is a single T cell receptor beta chain. Trimming removed 5 bases at V and 4 bases at J, with 10 bases between. This CDR3 has 12 residues. Germline V gene sequence: CDR1 SGHRS, CDR2 YFSETQ. Blood was sampled at baseline, cycle 4 day 1, and cycle 7 day 1. This sample is part of a study of OX40 agonist ivuxolimab in advanced cancers. For the study at large: Under the entry rules, prior anti-PD-1, anti-PD-L1 or anti-CTLA-4 therapy was allowed, and roughly 39% had some.

Here immunoSEQ multiplex PCR was the method, and the copy in TCRdb shows in-frame clones only, minus some. This table has more than 55,000 clones, 80% to 90% appearing once. The chain uses TRBV5-1 and TRBJ2-7; the D gene is possibly TRBD2 (6 bases). This sequence originates from an adult with an advanced solid tumor such as melanoma, head and neck, liver or kidney cancer. Sequenced material: CD4+ or CD8+ T cells sorted from blood, taken in a trial of the OX40 agonist ivuxolimab. The CDR3 DNA reads as TGCGCCAGCAGGAATAGCGGTTACGAGCAGTACTTC. It encodes CASRNSGYEQYF. The complete variable domain, with remaining parts taken from reference TRBV5-1 and TRBJ2-7, reads KAGVTQTPRYLIKTRGQQVTLSCSPISGHRSVSWYQQTPGQGLQFLFEYFSETQRNKGNFPGRFSGRQFSNSRSEMNVSTLELGDSALYLCASRNSGYEQYFGPGTRLTVT.